Listed below are T cell receptor beta chains from one sample, sequenced in a study of cytomegalovirus exposure and HLA in healthy donors. Data came from immunoSEQ multiplex PCR; TCRdb stores just in-frame clones and leaves some out. Of 150,000 to 200,000 clones listed, about 80% were seen once; the top ten hold about 2.5%. The sequenced material came from PBMCs. These receptors all stem from a woman between 45 and 60 years old in good health and CMV-seronegative. Both conserved end residues are part of each CDR3. A D gene is named only where the DNA matches it firmly. Clone sizes are given selectively: once, few, many, or a class where the clone is expanded.

clone size: -; J gene: TRBJ2-3; V gene: TRBV7-2; D gene: TRBD1; CDR3 DNA: TGTGCCAGCAGCTTATGGGGGACAGGGCCCACAGATACGCAGTATTTT; CDR3 protein: CASSLWGTGPTDTQYF
clone size: -; J gene: TRBJ2-3; V gene: TRBV18; D gene: TRBD1; CDR3 DNA: TGTGCCAGCTCACTCCCGGGACAGGGGGGCACAGATACGCAGTATTTT; CDR3 protein: CASSLPGQGGTDTQYF
clone size: -; J gene: TRBJ1-5; V gene: TRBV7-6; D gene: -; CDR3 DNA: TGTGCCAGCAGCTTATATGTCGCTTCAGGGGATAATCAGCCCCAGCATTTT; CDR3 protein: CASSLYVASGDNQPQHF
clone size: once; J gene: TRBJ2-7; V gene: TRBV4-2; D gene: TRBD2; CDR3 DNA: TGTGCCAGCAGCTCCGGAGGGGGACTAGCGGGTCCCCCAACCCCCGAGCAGTACTTC; CDR3 protein: CASSSGGGLAGPPTPEQYF
clone size: -; J gene: TRBJ2-3; V gene: TRBV5-8; D gene: -; CDR3 DNA: TGTGCCAGCAGCAACGGGTTCTTCACAGATACGCAGTATTTT; CDR3 protein: CASSNGFFTDTQYF
clone size: few; J gene: TRBJ2-3; V gene: TRBV28; D gene: -; CDR3 DNA: TGTGCCAGCAGTTTAGGGAGACTCAGCACAGATACGCAGTATTTT; CDR3 protein: CASSLGRLSTDTQYF
clone size: -; J gene: TRBJ2-5; V gene: TRBV7-9; D gene: TRBD1; CDR3 DNA: TGTTCCAGCAGCCCGGACAGGGCATGGGAGACCCAGTACTTC; CDR3 protein: CSSSPDRAWETQYF
clone size: -; J gene: TRBJ1-1; V gene: TRBV30; D gene: -; CDR3 DNA: TGTGCCTGGGGGGGTGGGGGGACTGAAGCTTTCTTT; CDR3 protein: CAWGGGGTEAFF
clone size: -; J gene: TRBJ1-2; V gene: TRBV6-1; D gene: TRBD1; CDR3 DNA: TGTGCCAGCAGTGTGACAGGGATCTATGGCTACACCTTC; CDR3 protein: CASSVTGIYGYTF
clone size: -; J gene: TRBJ2-7; V gene: TRBV12-1; D gene: -; CDR3 DNA: TGTGCCAGCAGCTTTGGGGGGACTAGTGTCTACGAGCAGTACTTC; CDR3 protein: CASSFGGTSVYEQYF
clone size: few; J gene: TRBJ2-6; V gene: TRBV5-4; D gene: -; CDR3 DNA: TGTGCCAGCAGTTCCCTGTCAGACTCTGGGGCCAACGTCCTGACTTTC; CDR3 protein: CASSSLSDSGANVLTF
clone size: -; J gene: TRBJ1-5; V gene: TRBV2; D gene: -; CDR3 DNA: TGTGCCAGCAGTGAATCCCGAGGGGGTAATCAGCCCCAGCATTTT; CDR3 protein: CASSESRGGNQPQHF
clone size: -; J gene: TRBJ1-3; V gene: TRBV2; D gene: -; CDR3 DNA: TGTGCCAGCAGTGACGACAGGATCAGAAACACCATATATTTT; CDR3 protein: CASSDDRIRNTIYF
clone size: -; J gene: TRBJ1-3; V gene: TRBV4-3; D gene: -; CDR3 DNA: TGCGCCAGCAGCCAAGACGGAACAGTCGGAAACACCATATATTTT; CDR3 protein: CASSQDGTVGNTIYF
clone size: once; J gene: TRBJ2-1; V gene: TRBV5-1; D gene: -; CDR3 DNA: TGCGCCAGTAACCGCGGGGATCCCAGGTCCTACAATGAGCAGTTCTTC; CDR3 protein: CASNRGDPRSYNEQFF
clone size: once; J gene: TRBJ2-2; V gene: TRBV4-2; D gene: TRBD2; CDR3 DNA: TGTGCCAGCAGCCAAGATCTGAGCGGGGACACCGGGGAGCTGTTTTTT; CDR3 protein: CASSQDLSGDTGELFF
clone size: -; J gene: TRBJ1-2; V gene: TRBV7-2; D gene: -; CDR3 DNA: TGTGCCAGCAGCTTATGGCAGCGACTAAACCTGGCTAACTATGGCTACACCTTC; CDR3 protein: CASSLWQRLNLANYGYTF
clone size: -; J gene: TRBJ1-3; V gene: TRBV27; D gene: -; CDR3 DNA: TGTGCCAGCAGTATCAATTCTGGAAACACCATATATTTT; CDR3 protein: CASSINSGNTIYF
clone size: once; J gene: TRBJ2-4; V gene: TRBV5-6; D gene: -; CDR3 DNA: TGTGCCAGCAGCCTCGGGATCGGAGGGATTCAGTACTTC; CDR3 protein: CASSLGIGGIQYF
clone size: -; J gene: TRBJ2-3; V gene: TRBV7-9; D gene: -; CDR3 DNA: TGTTCCAGCAGCTTAGCAGGGGCTAGCACAGATACGCAGTATTTT; CDR3 protein: CSSSLAGASTDTQYF
clone size: -; J gene: TRBJ2-7; V gene: TRBV29-1; D gene: -; CDR3 DNA: TGCAGCGTTGAAATTCAGGGCCTCTACGAGCAGTACTTC; CDR3 protein: CSVEIQGLYEQYF
clone size: -; J gene: TRBJ1-5; V gene: TRBV15; D gene: -; CDR3 DNA: TGTGCCACCAGCCACGGACAGAACAATCAGCCCCAGCATTTT; CDR3 protein: CATSHGQNNQPQHF
clone size: -; J gene: TRBJ2-7; V gene: TRBV13; D gene: -; CDR3 DNA: TGTGCCAGCAGCTGGAGAGGGTTTGGAGCCTACGAGCAGTACTTC; CDR3 protein: CASSWRGFGAYEQYF
clone size: -; J gene: TRBJ2-7; V gene: TRBV14; D gene: TRBD1; CDR3 DNA: TGTGCCAGCAGCCCCCAAGGGGGCGGCGAGCAGTACTTC; CDR3 protein: CASSPQGGGEQYF
clone size: -; J gene: TRBJ1-5; V gene: TRBV28; D gene: -; CDR3 DNA: TGTGCCACCCACCGGGACTCCGGGATTAATCAGCCCCAGCATTTT; CDR3 protein: CATHRDSGINQPQHF
clone size: few; J gene: TRBJ2-5; V gene: TRBV7-8; D gene: TRBD1; CDR3 DNA: TGTGCCAGCAGCTTAGTGACAGGACAGGGGGCGAGAGAGACCCAGTACTTC; CDR3 protein: CASSLVTGQGARETQYF
clone size: -; J gene: TRBJ2-2; V gene: TRBV2; D gene: TRBD1; CDR3 DNA: TGTGCCAGCAGATGGGGGACAGGCGGAACCGGGGAGCTGTTTTTT; CDR3 protein: CASRWGTGGTGELFF
clone size: -; J gene: TRBJ1-4; V gene: TRBV4-3; D gene: -; CDR3 DNA: TGCGCCAGCAGCCAAGATGGGGGGACTAATGAAAAACTGTTTTTT; CDR3 protein: CASSQDGGTNEKLFF
clone size: -; J gene: TRBJ1-2; V gene: TRBV6-6; D gene: -; CDR3 DNA: TGTGCCAGCAGCCCCAGACCGACAGCTAACTATGGCTACACCTTC; CDR3 protein: CASSPRPTANYGYTF
clone size: -; J gene: TRBJ2-7; V gene: TRBV5-1; D gene: TRBD2; CDR3 DNA: TGCGCCAGCAGCTTGGGGAGACTAGCCAATGACTACGAGCAGTACTTC; CDR3 protein: CASSLGRLANDYEQYF
clone size: -; J gene: TRBJ2-6; V gene: TRBV4-1; D gene: -; CDR3 DNA: TGCGCCAGCAGCCAAGGGCACATCTCTGGGGCCAACGTCCTGACTTTC; CDR3 protein: CASSQGHISGANVLTF
clone size: once; J gene: TRBJ2-1; V gene: TRBV6-6; D gene: -; CDR3 DNA: TGTGCCAGCAGTTACGACACCTACAATGAGCAGTTCTTC; CDR3 protein: CASSYDTYNEQFF
clone size: -; J gene: TRBJ2-7; V gene: TRBV6-5; D gene: -; CDR3 DNA: TGTGCCAGCAGATTGACGCAGGGGACCTACGAGCAGTACTTC; CDR3 protein: CASRLTQGTYEQYF
clone size: -; J gene: TRBJ1-2; V gene: TRBV29-1; D gene: TRBD1; CDR3 DNA: TGCAGCGTTGTCGGGACAGGGGGCGGCTACACCTTC; CDR3 protein: CSVVGTGGGYTF
clone size: -; J gene: TRBJ2-2; V gene: TRBV28; D gene: TRBD2; CDR3 DNA: TGTGCCAGCAGTTTATTTGCGGGAGTTGGCACCGGGGAGCTGTTTTTT; CDR3 protein: CASSLFAGVGTGELFF
clone size: once; J gene: TRBJ2-5; V gene: TRBV15; D gene: TRBD2; CDR3 DNA: TGTGCCACCAGCAGAGATCCCCTAGCGGGGGGCCTGGGGCAAGAGACCCAGTACTTC; CDR3 protein: CATSRDPLAGGLGQETQYF
clone size: -; J gene: TRBJ1-5; V gene: TRBV30; D gene: -; CDR3 DNA: TGTGCCTGGAGTGTCCAGGACAATCAGCCCCAGCATTTT; CDR3 protein: CAWSVQDNQPQHF
clone size: -; J gene: TRBJ1-4; V gene: TRBV28; D gene: TRBD1; CDR3 DNA: TGTGCCAGCAGGGGGCGGGACAGGGGAATTGAAAAACTGTTTTTT; CDR3 protein: CASRGRDRGIEKLFF
clone size: -; J gene: TRBJ1-4; V gene: TRBV9; D gene: -; CDR3 DNA: TGTGCCAGCAGCGCAGGGACACCAAATGAAAAACTGTTTTTT; CDR3 protein: CASSAGTPNEKLFF
clone size: -; J gene: TRBJ1-6; V gene: TRBV7-2; D gene: TRBD1; CDR3 DNA: TGTGCCAGCAGCACTGTCGACAGGGGGCGTTCCCCCCTCCACTTT; CDR3 protein: CASSTVDRGRSPLHF
clone size: -; J gene: TRBJ1-5; V gene: TRBV7-2; D gene: TRBD1; CDR3 DNA: TGTGCCAGCAAGTGGGACAGCAATAGCAATCAGCCCCAGCATTTT; CDR3 protein: CASKWDSNSNQPQHF
clone size: -; J gene: TRBJ1-3; V gene: TRBV4-3; D gene: -; CDR3 DNA: TGCGCCAGCAGCCGGACAGAGCACTCTGGAAACACCATATATTTT; CDR3 protein: CASSRTEHSGNTIYF
clone size: -; J gene: TRBJ1-2; V gene: TRBV5-1; D gene: -; CDR3 DNA: TGCGCCAGCAGCTCCGGTGACAGCCAAAATGGCTACACCTTC; CDR3 protein: CASSSGDSQNGYTF
clone size: -; J gene: TRBJ2-2; V gene: TRBV7-2; D gene: -; CDR3 DNA: TGTGCCAGCAGCTCAAACTTTCCCAGGGTTCCCACCGGGGAGCTGTTTTTT; CDR3 protein: CASSSNFPRVPTGELFF
clone size: -; J gene: TRBJ1-4; V gene: TRBV9; D gene: -; CDR3 DNA: TGTGCCAGCAGCGTAGCGGCAGGGATAAATGAAAAACTGTTTTTT; CDR3 protein: CASSVAAGINEKLFF
clone size: -; J gene: TRBJ2-1; V gene: TRBV2; D gene: TRBD2; CDR3 DNA: TGTGCCAGCAGTGCAATAGCGGGAGAGTATGAGCAGTTCTTC; CDR3 protein: CASSAIAGEYEQFF
clone size: -; J gene: TRBJ2-3; V gene: TRBV28; D gene: -; CDR3 DNA: TGTGCCAGCAGTGCCGGCAGGGCGGACACAGATACGCAGTATTTT; CDR3 protein: CASSAGRADTDTQYF
clone size: -; J gene: TRBJ2-7; V gene: TRBV27; D gene: TRBD1; CDR3 DNA: TGTGCCAGCAGCCCGAGACAGGGCAATGCGCAGTACTTC; CDR3 protein: CASSPRQGNAQYF
clone size: few; J gene: TRBJ1-3; V gene: TRBV19; D gene: -; CDR3 DNA: TGTGCCGGAGGCGATTCGGGAAACACCATATATTTT; CDR3 protein: CAGGDSGNTIYF
clone size: once; J gene: TRBJ2-1; V gene: TRBV9; D gene: TRBD1; CDR3 DNA: TGTGCCAGCAGCTCTGGACAGGGGGCATGGAATGAGCAGTTCTTC; CDR3 protein: CASSSGQGAWNEQFF
clone size: -; J gene: TRBJ2-6; V gene: TRBV5-1; D gene: TRBD1; CDR3 DNA: TGCGCCAGCAGCTTGGGGGGGACAGGCCTCTCTGGGGCCAACGTCCTGACTTTC; CDR3 protein: CASSLGGTGLSGANVLTF
clone size: few; J gene: TRBJ2-7; V gene: TRBV5-6; D gene: TRBD2; CDR3 DNA: TGTGCCAGCAGCTCCAGCCCTAGCGGGGGGCGTTTCGAGCAGTACTTC; CDR3 protein: CASSSSPSGGRFEQYF
clone size: few; J gene: TRBJ2-3; V gene: TRBV9; D gene: -; CDR3 DNA: TGTGCCAGCAGCCAGGGATTACAGCACACAGATACGCAGTATTTT; CDR3 protein: CASSQGLQHTDTQYF
clone size: -; J gene: TRBJ2-7; V gene: TRBV28; D gene: -; CDR3 DNA: TGTGCCAGCCAGGCGGGTGCCACAACCTACGAGCAGTACTTC; CDR3 protein: CASQAGATTYEQYF
clone size: -; J gene: TRBJ1-1; V gene: TRBV6-5; D gene: -; CDR3 DNA: TGTGCCAGCAGTTACCCAGGGTCTGGAGCTTTCTTT; CDR3 protein: CASSYPGSGAFF